The 17 T cell receptor beta chains given below trace back to one sample, sequenced in a study of cytomegalovirus exposure and HLA in healthy donors. Both 60 Vbeta primers and 13 Jbeta primers went into the PCR. Method: immunoSEQ multiplex PCR; TCRdb's copy keeps in-frame clones and lacks some. This repertoire shows 140,000 to 150,000 clones, about 72% found once; its top ten account for 4% to 5.5%. Sequencing was carried out using PBMCs. The origin of the receptors is a man in his 60s in good health and CMV-seronegative.

The rearrangement uses TRBV7-9 and TRBJ2-1; no reliable D call. The V and J ends lost 2 bases and 9 bases respectively, with 14 bases between them. From germline, CDR1 is SEHNR and CDR2 FQNEAQ (reference sequence). The length of the CDR3 is 14 residues. The CDR3 DNA reads TGTGCCAGCAGCTTAAACGCATTGAAAGCTGAGCAGTTCTTC. It encodes CASSLNALKAEQFF. Filled out from reference TRBV7-9 and TRBJ2-1, the complete variable domain reads DTGVSQNPRHKITKRGQNVTFRCDPISEHNRLYWYRQTLGQGPEFLTYFQNEAQLEKSRLLSDRFSAERPKGSFSTLEIQRTEQGDSAMYLCASSLNALKAEQFFGPGTRLTVL.

V is TRBV7-6 and J is TRBJ2-2, with TRBD1 matching 7 bases. CDR1 SGHVS and CDR2 FNYEAQ come from the germline V gene. The CDR3 runs 19 residues. V was clipped by 6 bases and J by 2 bases; unmatched bases: 18. The CDR3 region has the DNA TGTGCCAGCAGTCTTAGGGCCCAGGGGGAAAGAGGAAACACCGGGGAGCTGTTTTTT. Encoded protein: CASSLRAQGERGNTGELFF. Complete variable domain (other parts from reference TRBV7-6 and TRBJ2-2): GAGVSQSPRYKVTKRGQDVALRCDPISGHVSLYWYRQALGQGPEFLTYFNYEAQQDKSGLPNDRFSAERPEGSISTLTIQRTEQRDSAMYRCASSLRAQGERGNTGELFFGEGSRLTVL.

The chain has TRBV2 and TRBJ2-2; TRBD2 matches at 12 bases. Germline CDR1 and CDR2: SNHLY and FYNNEI. The CDR3 length is 17 residues. The ends lost 7 bases at V and 6 bases at J; junction bases unmatched: 12. This chain's CDR3 is CASNGQTTSGRPGELFF. CDR3 coding DNA: TGTGCCAGCAATGGACAGACGACTAGCGGGAGACCCGGGGAGCTGTTTTTT.

The genes are TRBV6-5 and TRBJ2-3, with a tentative D call TRBD1 (6 bases). The length of the CDR3 is 14 residues. Trimming removed 6 bases at V and 4 bases at J, with 14 bases between. Germline V gene data show CDR1 as MNHEY and CDR2 as SVGAGI. The CDR3 region has the DNA TGTGCCAGCAGGGTGACAGGCTTGGCAGATACGCAGTATTTT. As protein: CASRVTGLADTQYF.

Only a few counts were recorded for this clone. The chain links TRBV6-1 to TRBJ2-7, with D perhaps matching TRBD2 (6 bases). Germline CDR1 is MNHNS and CDR2 is SASEGT. V lost 5 bases and J lost 6, with 8 bases in between. The CDR3 is 11 amino acids. CDR3 in amino acids: CASSSGGEQYF. CDR3 sequence (DNA): TGTGCCAGCAGTTCCGGGGGCGAGCAGTACTTC.

This clone was observed a few times. The V call is TRBV5-1, the J call TRBJ1-1, with TRBD1 as a possible D gene (5 bases). The CDR3 has 14 residues. V was cut by 5 bases and J by 1 base, with 12 bases left in between. The germline V gene has CDR1 SGHRS and CDR2 YFSETQ. CDR3 sequence reads: CASSTRQTNTEAFF. The DNA of the CDR3 is TGCGCCAGCAGTACCCGACAGACGAACACTGAAGCTTTCTTT.

The chain is built from TRBV19 and TRBJ2-1; 9 bases agree with TRBD2. The CDR3 runs 16 residues. In germline, CDR1 is LNHDA, CDR2 SQIVND (reference sequence). The V and J ends lost 1 base and 9 bases, in that order; junction bases with no gene match: 10. Here the CDR3 DNA reads TGTGCCAGTAGTATAGGGACTCTAGCGGGGTGGGGTGAGCAGTTCTTC. It specifies CASSIGTLAGWGEQFF.

The sample holds one count of this clone. The rearrangement links TRBV7-8 to TRBJ1-2; no clear D. V gave up 2 bases and J gave up 7 bases, with 20 bases separating them. The CDR3 contains 16 residues. Germline-derived CDR1 and CDR2 are SGHVS and FQNEAQ. CDR3 nucleotide sequence: TGTGCCAGCAGCTTAAGAGTTACAGCCTACTCGGCTGGCTACACCTTC. This gives the protein CASSLRVTAYSAGYTF.

The chain carries TRBV4-1 and TRBJ2-2; 7 positions agree with TRBD1. The CDR3 sequence is 18 residues long. Germline assignment: CDR1 MGHRA and CDR2 YSYEKL. The trim removed 0 bases at V and 1 base at J, leaving 8 bases unmatched. The CDR3 nucleotides read TGCGCCAGCAGCCAAGATTTTATTGGGACAGAGAACACCGGGGAGCTGTTTTTT. Encoded protein: CASSQDFIGTENTGELFF.

Only a few counts were recorded for this clone. This chain connects TRBV18 to TRBJ2-5; TRBD2 agrees at 9 bases. Trimming took 0 bases from V and 2 from J; bases not matched to a gene: 1. This CDR3 region has 15 residues. Germline V gene data show CDR1 as KGHSH and CDR2 as LQKENI. CDR3 residues: CASSPPAGGQETQYF. The CDR3, as DNA: TGTGCCAGCTCACCACCGGCGGGAGGGCAAGAGACCCAGTACTTC.

The gene calls are TRBV30 and TRBJ1-5; TRBD1 aligns across 7 bases. V gave up 0 bases and J gave up 5 bases; unmatched junction bases: 4. The CDR3 sequence is 14 residues long. The germline CDR1 and CDR2 sequences are GTSNPN and SVGIG (reference sequence). CDR3 amino acids: CAWSVDRDDQPQHF. The CDR3 nucleotides are TGTGCCTGGAGTGTTGACAGGGACGATCAGCCCCAGCATTTT.

The chain links TRBV18 to TRBJ1-3; a possible D gene is TRBD1 (5 bases). From germline, CDR1 is KGHSH and CDR2 LQKENI. V lost 1 base and J 2 bases, leaving 9 bases between the germline ends. The CDR3 has 15 amino acids. The CDR3 loop is CASSPRSGTGNTIYF. The CDR3 nucleotides are TGTGCCAGCTCACCACGGTCAGGGACTGGAAACACCATATATTTT.

The chain is built from TRBV5-1 and TRBJ2-5; a weak D match, TRBD1 (6 bases). Germline assignment: CDR1 SGHRS and CDR2 YFSETQ. Trimming cost V 0 bases and J 0 bases, with 12 bases left between them. CDR3 length equals 16 residues. The CDR3 DNA follows: TGCGCCAGCAGCTTGGTGGCAGGGGCGTACCAAGAGACCCAGTACTTC. Amino acid sequence: CASSLVAGAYQETQYF.

V usage is TRBV2 and J usage is TRBJ2-3; D gene uncertain. CDR1 is SNHLY and CDR2 is FYNNEI in the germline V gene. Trimming removed 6 bases at V and 4 bases at J, with 17 bases between. This CDR3 spans 15 amino acids. CDR3 in DNA: TGTGCCAGCAGCCCGCGCGGCGACTTGGCAGATACGCAGTATTTT. Translation gives CASSPRGDLADTQYF.

The chain has TRBV4-2 and TRBJ2-2; tentatively, D is TRBD2 (5 bases). Germline CDR1 reads LGHNA; CDR2 reads YNFKEQ. The V end lost 3 bases, the J end lost 2 bases, and 10 bases lay between the germline ends. There are 15 residues in the CDR3. CDR3 sequence (DNA): TGTGCCAGCAGCCAGGAGGTTGCAAACACCGGGGAGCTGTTTTTT. Its translation is CASSQEVANTGELFF.

The genes are TRBV27 and TRBJ2-7, with a possible D match to TRBD2 (5 bases). Germline V CDR1 and CDR2: MNHEY, SMNVEV (reference sequence). The CDR3 is made up of 15 amino acids. V lost 3 bases to trimming and J lost 1 base, with 13 bases between them. CDR3 residues: CASSFAGRTSYEQYF. CDR3 in DNA: TGTGCCAGCAGTTTCGCGGGCAGGACGTCCTACGAGCAGTACTTC.

V usage is TRBV9 and J usage is TRBJ2-7; 10 bases match TRBD2. The CDR3 sequence is 15 residues long. The germline V gene encodes CDR1 SGDLS and CDR2 YYNGEE. The trim removed 3 bases at V and 2 bases at J, leaving 5 bases unmatched. The chain's CDR3 is CASSARGTSAYEQYF. CDR3 DNA sequence: TGTGCCAGCAGCGCTAGGGGGACTAGCGCCTACGAGCAGTACTTC.